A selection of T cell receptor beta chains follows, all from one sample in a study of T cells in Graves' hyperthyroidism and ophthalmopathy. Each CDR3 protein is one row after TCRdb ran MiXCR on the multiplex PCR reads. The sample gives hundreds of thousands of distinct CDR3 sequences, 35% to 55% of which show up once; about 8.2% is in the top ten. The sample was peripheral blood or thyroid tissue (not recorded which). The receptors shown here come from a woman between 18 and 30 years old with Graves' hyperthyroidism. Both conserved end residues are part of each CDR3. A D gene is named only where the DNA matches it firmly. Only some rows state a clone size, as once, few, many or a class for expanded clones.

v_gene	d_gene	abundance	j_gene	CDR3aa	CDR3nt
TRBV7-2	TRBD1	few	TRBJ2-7	CASSQVGTASYEQYF	TGCGCCAGCAGCCAAGTGGGGACAGCCTCCTACGAGCAGTACTTC
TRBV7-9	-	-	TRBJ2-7	CASSQEGTGFYEQYF	TGCGCCAGCAGCCAAGAGGGGACCGGGTTTTACGAGCAGTACTTC
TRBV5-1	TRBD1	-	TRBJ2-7	CASSLGGDRAIEQYF	TGCGCCAGCAGCCTGGGCGGCGACAGGGCCATCGAGCAGTACTTC
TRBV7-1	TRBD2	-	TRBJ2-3	CASSSSGSGDTQYF	TGTGCCAGCAGCTCGAGCGGGAGTGGGGATACGCAGTATTTT
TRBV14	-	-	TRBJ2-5	CASSHTGQETQYF	TGTGCCAGCAGCCACACAGGGCAGGAGACCCAGTACTTC
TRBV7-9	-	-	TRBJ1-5	CASSFAGVQPQHF	TGTGCCAGCAGCTTCGCAGGGGTTCAGCCCCAGCATTTT
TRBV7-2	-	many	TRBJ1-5	CASSWDGLGDQPQHF	TGTGCCAGCAGCTGGGACGGACTAGGCGATCAGCCCCAGCATTTT
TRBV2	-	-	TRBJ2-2	CASRGRTDGELFF	TGTGCCAGCCGCGGACGGACAGACGGGGAGCTGTTTTTT
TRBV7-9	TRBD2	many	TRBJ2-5	CASTGAGVTQYF	TGTGCCAGCACGGGTGCGGGAGTAACCCAGTACTTC
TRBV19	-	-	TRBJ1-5	CASSMYRGSNQPQHF	TGTGCCAGTAGTATGTATAGGGGAAGCAATCAGCCCCAGCATTTT
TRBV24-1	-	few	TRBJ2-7	CATETENTRGSYEQYF	TGTGCCACCGAAACGGAAAATACTAGGGGCTCCTACGAGCAGTACTTC
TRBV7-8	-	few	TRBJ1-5	CASSLEEGGGNQPQHF	TGTGCCAGCAGCTTAGAGGAGGGGGGGGGTAATCAGCCCCAGCATTTT
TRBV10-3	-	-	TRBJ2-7	CAISDFWTLKLYEQYF	TGTGCCATCAGTGATTTTTGGACCCTCAAGCTCTACGAGCAGTACTTC
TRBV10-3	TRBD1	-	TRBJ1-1	CAIGMTGGGVNTEAFF	TGTGCCATCGGGATGACAGGGGGCGGTGTGAACACTGAAGCTTTCTTT
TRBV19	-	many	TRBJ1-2	CASSTARDDDGYTF	TGTGCCAGTAGTACCGCCCGGGACGATGATGGCTACACCTTC
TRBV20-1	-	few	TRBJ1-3	CSARKGGTGNTIYF	TGCAGTGCTAGGAAAGGGGGGACTGGAAACACCATATATTTT
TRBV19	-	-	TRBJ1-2	CASGGGYTF	TGTGCCAGTGGGGGGGGCTACACCTTC
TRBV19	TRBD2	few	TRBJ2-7	CASSTLAPSYEQYF	TGTGCCAGTAGTACACTAGCGCCATCCTACGAGCAGTACTTC
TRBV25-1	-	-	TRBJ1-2	CASTDSGEYGYTF	TGTGCCAGCACAGATTCAGGCGAGTATGGCTACACCTTC
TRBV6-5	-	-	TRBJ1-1	CASSYGQPRMNTEAFF	TGTGCCAGCAGTTACGGTCAGCCGAGGATGAACACTGAAGCTTTCTTT
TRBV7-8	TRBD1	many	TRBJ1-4	CASSPRTGEEKLFF	TGTGCCAGCAGCCCCCGGACAGGCGAAGAAAAACTGTTTTTT
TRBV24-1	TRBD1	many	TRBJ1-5	CATSDRTGNQPQHF	TGTGCCACCAGTGATCGGACAGGGAATCAGCCCCAGCATTTT
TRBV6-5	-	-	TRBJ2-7	CASRLAYEQYF	TGTGCCAGCCGTTTGGCTTACGAGCAGTACTTC
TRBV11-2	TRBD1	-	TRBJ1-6	CASSKRTGTGASPLHF	TGTGCCAGCAGCAAAAGGACCGGGACAGGGGCCTCACCCCTCCACTTT
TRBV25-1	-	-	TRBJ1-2	CASSEFRVSNYGYTF	TGTGCCAGCAGTGAATTTCGGGTATCTAACTATGGCTACACCTTC
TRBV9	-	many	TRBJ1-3	CASSLEPTWRSGNTIYF	TGTGCCAGCAGCCTCGAACCGACGTGGCGCTCTGGAAACACCATATATTTT
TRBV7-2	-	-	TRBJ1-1	CASSLGFGGNTEAFF	TGTGCCAGCAGCTTAGGATTCGGGGGGAACACTGAAGCTTTCTTT
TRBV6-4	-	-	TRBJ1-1	CASSEGVGTEAFF	TGTGCCAGCAGTGAAGGGGTAGGGACTGAAGCTTTCTTT
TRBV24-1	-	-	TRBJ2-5	CATSDSRQEVTQYF	TGTGCCACCAGTGATAGCAGACAAGAAGTGACCCAGTACTTC
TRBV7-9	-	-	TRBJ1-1	CASSLVSSLEAFF	TGTGCCAGCAGCTTAGTTAGCAGCCTCGAAGCTTTCTTT
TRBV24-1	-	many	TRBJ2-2	CATGPRRGGELFF	TGTGCCACCGGACCGCGCAGGGGCGGGGAGCTGTTTTTT
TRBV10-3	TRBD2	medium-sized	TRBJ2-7	CAISDYSGRGGYEQYF	TGTGCCATCAGTGACTATAGCGGGAGAGGGGGCTACGAGCAGTACTTC